This T cell receptor beta chain was obtained from a study of T cells in Graves' hyperthyroidism and ophthalmopathy. This clonotype was recorded a few times. The V end was cut by 5 bases, the J end by 7 bases, with 17 bases between. The V gene's germline CDR1 is LNHDA and CDR2 SQIVND (reference sequence). The CDR3 is 14 residues long. Template material for amplifying TCR beta CDR3 regions consisted of RNA transcripts. TCR CDR3 underwent first-round RT-PCR with the HTBI primer set. TCRdb ran MiXCR on the multiplex PCR reads and lists one entry per CDR3 protein. The sample lists 600,000 to 750,000 distinct CDR3 sequences, approximately 15% occurring once.

The TCR sequence derives from a man between 50 and 59 years old with Graves' hyperthyroidism. The chain recombines TRBV19 with TRBJ1-2; D possibly corresponds to TRBD1 (6 bases). The sequenced sample was blood. The CDR3 here is CASSYGVRGAGYTF. The CDR3, as DNA: TGTGCCAGTAGTTACGGCGTGAGGGGGGCTGGCTACACCTTC.